This TCR beta chain was sequenced for a study of blood T cell repertoires in COVID-19. TCRdb's copy holds only in-frame clones and misses some; the assay was immunoSEQ multiplex PCR. The table has tens of thousands of clones, about four fifths seen once. Per germline, CDR1 MNHEY and CDR2 SVGAGI. V lost 2 bases to trimming and J lost 2 bases, with 6 bases between them. The CDR3 has 13 residues. The sample consisted of peripheral blood. The J gene is TRBJ1-2, the V gene TRBV6-5; D is unclear. The receptor comes from a woman older than 75 with acute or convalescent COVID-19. This chain's CDR3 is CASSYVRNYGYTF. CDR3 sequence (DNA): TGTGCCAGCAGTTACGTCCGGAACTATGGCTACACCTTC.